This T cell receptor beta chain comes out of a study of T cell clusters in autoimmune cytopenias. TRB was amplified from roughly 250 ng of peripheral blood genomic DNA per sample. One tube held mixed TRB-A and TRB-B primer pools for touch-down PCR. From the multiplex PCR reads, TCRdb lists one entry per CDR3 protein and no DNA. This sample contains 4,000 to 5,000 distinct CDR3 sequences. The CDR3 has 14 residues. The germline CDR1 and CDR2 sequences are SNHLY and FYNNEI. This receptor was taken from a human donor with an autoimmune cytopenia or autoimmune hepatitis (not recorded which). Sequencing was performed on peripheral blood. V is TRBV2 and J is TRBJ2-5; TCRdb returns TRBD1, unconfirmable since there is no DNA. CDR3 loop: CASSGGNRQETQYF.